The 15 T cell receptor beta chains in this list originate from one sample, sequenced in a study of blood T cell repertoires in COVID-19. Generated by immunoSEQ multiplex PCR, the TCRdb table keeps only in-frame clones and is missing some. Here the sample spans under 150,000 clones, 80% being singletons. The sample comprised peripheral blood. Receptor source: a man aged 60-69 years with active or convalescent COVID-19.

The V and J genes are TRBV28 and TRBJ1-5; tentatively, D is TRBD1 (5 bases). V was clipped by 4 bases and J by 3 bases, with 19 bases between them. The length of the CDR3 is 17 residues. Germline lookup yields CDR1 MDHEN and CDR2 SYDVKM. The CDR3 protein is CASSSISGGVFNQPQHF. The CDR3 DNA reads TGTGCCAGCAGTTCCATTTCGGGGGGGGTCTTCAATCAGCCCCAGCATTTT. Complete variable domain (other parts from reference TRBV28 and TRBJ1-5): DVKVTQSSRYLVKRTGEKVFLECVQDMDHENMFWYRQDPGLGLRLIYFSYDVKMKEKGDIPEGYSVSREKKERFSLILESASTNQTSMYLCASSSISGGVFNQPQHFGDGTRLSIL.

The rearrangement uses TRBV23-1 and TRBJ2-3, with 7 bases aligning to TRBD2. TRBV23-1 is an ORF; its function is uncertain. With 0 bases clipped from V and 2 bases from J, the junction kept 5 bases outside the gene matches. This CDR3 spans 16 amino acids. CDR3 DNA: TGCGCCAGCAGTCAATCAGGGCGGGGGTTCACAGATACGCAGTATTTT. Translating it yields CASSQSGRGFTDTQYF.

The V call is TRBV4-2, the J call TRBJ2-6; tentative D call: TRBD2 (6 bases). V lost 1 base and J lost 2, with 9 bases in between. The CDR3 covers 16 residues. In germline, CDR1 is LGHNA, CDR2 YNFKEQ. The CDR3 sequence: CASSQAGDPGANVLTF. In nucleotides, the CDR3 is TGTGCCAGCAGCCAAGCGGGGGACCCTGGGGCCAACGTCCTGACTTTC.

The chain employs TRBV18 and TRBJ1-1; 8 bases align to TRBD1. Germline V CDR1 and CDR2: KGHSH, LQKENI. Germline trimming cut 4 bases from V and 3 bases from J; bases unmatched to any gene: 7. The CDR3 covers 15 residues. Written as DNA, the CDR3 is TGTGCCAGCTCACTTACTCGGGACAGGCACACTGAAGCTTTCTTT. Translated: CASSLTRDRHTEAFF.

The rearrangement links TRBV4-3 to TRBJ1-5, with 8 bases matching TRBD1. CDR1 LGHNA and CDR2 YSLEER come from the germline V gene. With 4 bases clipped from V and 3 bases from J, the junction kept 5 bases outside the gene matches. The CDR3 totals 15 residues. CDR3 sequence reads: CASSRMTGANQPQHF. DNA of the CDR3: TGCGCCAGCAGCCGCATGACAGGGGCCAATCAGCCCCAGCATTTT.

This clone was seen just once. The V call is TRBV4-1, the J call TRBJ2-7; D is possibly TRBD1 (6 bases). The CDR3 extends over 14 amino acids. Germline V CDR1 and CDR2: MGHRA, YSYEKL. The V and J ends lost 4 bases and 0 bases respectively, with 10 bases between them. The CDR3: CASSPRGSSYEQYF. The CDR3 nucleotides are TGCGCCAGCAGCCCTAGGGGGAGCTCCTACGAGCAGTACTTC.

The chain has TRBV18 and TRBJ2-1; D may be TRBD2 (6 bases). Germline CDR1 reads KGHSH; CDR2 reads LQKENI. V lost 0 bases and J lost 2, with 11 bases in between. The CDR3 has 16 residues. CDR3 nucleotides: TGTGCCAGCTCACCACCTCACGGGAGAACCTACAATGAGCAGTTCTTC. Encoded protein: CASSPPHGRTYNEQFF.

The chain links TRBV27 to TRBJ2-7; TRBD1 aligns across 7 bases. The J segment lost 6 bases and the V segment lost 2 bases, leaving 4 bases of the junction unmatched. In germline, CDR1 is MNHEY, CDR2 SMNVEV (reference sequence). This CDR3 is 13 amino acids long. CDR3 region: CASSLTGQSEQYF. The CDR3 nucleotides read TGTGCCAGCAGTTTAACGGGACAGAGCGAGCAGTACTTC.

The gene calls are TRBV7-2 and TRBJ1-6; 7 nucleotides agree with TRBD1. Germline assignment: CDR1 SGHTA and CDR2 FQGNSA. V trimming: 8 bases; J trimming: 7 bases; junction bases outside the gene matches: 2. CDR3 size: 12 residues. The CDR3 DNA reads as TGTGCCAGCCGACAGGGAAATTCACCCCTCCACTTT. It codes for CASRQGNSPLHF.

J is TRBJ2-5 and V is TRBV4-3, with D tentatively TRBD2 (6 bases). Germline assignment: CDR1 LGHNA and CDR2 YSLEER. This CDR3 has 16 residues. Trimming removed 3 bases at V and 5 bases at J, with 19 bases between. CDR3 region: CASSQDAAGRGETQYF. DNA of the CDR3: TGCGCCAGCAGCCAGGACGCGGCGGGAAGGGGTGAGACCCAGTACTTC.

The sample holds one count of this clone. The chain recombines TRBV6-2 or TRBV6-3 with TRBJ2-1, with 8 bases aligning to TRBD1. The V gene end was trimmed by 6 bases and the J gene end by 7 bases; junction bases not matched to a gene: 8. This CDR3 spans 14 amino acids. The germline CDR1 and CDR2 sequences are MNHEY and SVGEGT. The CDR3 sequence: CASSTGQGGNEQFF. The DNA for the CDR3 is TGTGCCAGCAGCACCGGACAGGGTGGGAATGAGCAGTTCTTC.

The J gene is TRBJ1-5, the V gene TRBV6-2 or TRBV6-3; 8 nucleotides match TRBD1. The CDR3 spans 16 residues. Germline assignment: CDR1 MNHEY and CDR2 SVGEGT. Trimming at V came to 2 bases and at J to 4 bases, leaving 7 bases not matched to a gene. The CDR3 spells CASSYLGRGRNQPQHF. The CDR3 DNA sequence: TGTGCCAGCAGTTACCTGGGCAGGGGGCGGAATCAGCCCCAGCATTTT.

This chain joins TRBV28 and TRBJ1-5, with 9 bases matching TRBD1. Per germline, CDR1 MDHEN and CDR2 SYDVKM. The CDR3 consists of 14 residues. V gave up 7 bases and J gave up 6 bases; unmatched junction bases: 7. The CDR3 nucleotides are TGTGCCAGCACCCTGGACAGGGGCCCTCAGCCCCAGCATTTT. Encoded protein: CASTLDRGPQPQHF.

This rearrangement joins TRBV9 to TRBJ2-5; 8 bases are a match to TRBD2. The CDR3 runs 13 residues. V lost 3 bases, J lost 5 bases, and 3 bases stayed unmatched. Germline CDR1 reads SGDLS; CDR2 reads YYNGEE. The CDR3 DNA reads TGTGCCAGCAGCGCGACTAGCGAGGAGACCCAGTACTTC. The encoded protein is CASSATSEETQYF.

V is TRBV19 and J is TRBJ2-1, with 10 bases lining up with TRBD2. Germline loops: CDR1 LNHDA, CDR2 SQIVND (reference sequence). The length of the CDR3 is 15 residues. Trimming at V came to 4 bases and at J to 6 bases, leaving 6 bases not matched to a gene. CDR3 residues: CASSKGTSEINEQFF. For the CDR3, the DNA is TGTGCCAGTAGTAAGGGGACTAGCGAGATCAATGAGCAGTTCTTC.